The clone carrying this T cell receptor beta chain was seen at least ten times. Its antigen is still unknown. The data originate from a study of T cells in Graves' hyperthyroidism and ophthalmopathy. Study outcomes and limitations: In the blood, most expanded thyroid clonotypes above 0.001 appeared as well. A median about 6.5 months before onset, the model predicted ophthalmopathy.

Germline CDR1 is DFQATT and CDR2 is SNEGSKA (reference sequence). The CDR3 loop spans 14 amino acids. Trimming cost V 2 bases and J 5 bases; bases outside gene matches: 5. The source material, RNA transcripts, was used to amplify TCR beta CDR3 regions. First-round RT-PCR targeting the TCR CDR3 was performed with the HTBI primer set. Each CDR3 protein is one row after TCRdb ran MiXCR on the multiplex PCR reads. The sample holds 500,000 to 750,000 distinct CDR3 sequences, around 42% seen once. Uncontrolled infection, other autoimmune disease, pregnancy and lactation each barred patients from inclusion. Clinical symptoms, serum thyroxine and TRAb, thyroid ultrasound and orbital computed tomography together formed the diagnostic basis.

The clonotype originates from a woman younger than 30 with Graves' hyperthyroidism. V and J are TRBV20-1 and TRBJ2-7, with 11 nucleotides matching TRBD2. Sequencing used peripheral blood or thyroid tissue (not recorded which). The CDR3 sequence is CSARPSGRFNEQYF. For the CDR3, the DNA is TGCAGTGCTAGACCTAGCGGGAGGTTCAACGAGCAGTACTTC.